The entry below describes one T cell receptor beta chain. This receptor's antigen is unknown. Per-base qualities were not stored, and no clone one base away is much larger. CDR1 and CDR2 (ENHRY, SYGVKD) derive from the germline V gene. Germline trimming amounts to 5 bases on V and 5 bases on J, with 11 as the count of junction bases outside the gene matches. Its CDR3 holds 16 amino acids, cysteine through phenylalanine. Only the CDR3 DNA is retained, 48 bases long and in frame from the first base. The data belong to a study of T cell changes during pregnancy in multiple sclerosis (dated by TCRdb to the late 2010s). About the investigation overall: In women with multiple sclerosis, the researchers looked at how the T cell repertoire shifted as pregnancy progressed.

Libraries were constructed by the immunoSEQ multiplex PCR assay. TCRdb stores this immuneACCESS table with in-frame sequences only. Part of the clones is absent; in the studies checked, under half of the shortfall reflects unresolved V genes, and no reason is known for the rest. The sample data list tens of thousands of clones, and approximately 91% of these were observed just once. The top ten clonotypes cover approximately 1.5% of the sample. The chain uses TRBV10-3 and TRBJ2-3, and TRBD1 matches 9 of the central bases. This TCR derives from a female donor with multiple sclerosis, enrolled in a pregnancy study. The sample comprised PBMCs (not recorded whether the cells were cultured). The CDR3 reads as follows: CAISQIDRGSGDTQYF. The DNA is TGTGCCATCAGTCAAATCGACAGGGGGTCAGGAGATACGCAGTATTTT.